This T cell receptor beta chain was sequenced during a study of blood T cell repertoires in COVID-19. At the level of the study: Samples representing acute and convalescent COVID-19 were sourced from the United States, Italy and Spain.

As handled by the study authors: The authors estimated nucleated cell counts from reference gene primer amplification. Clones were read by immunoSEQ multiplex PCR, and TCRdb kept only the in-frame ones, dropping some. From that table come the V and J calls and clone size; the DNA was used to work out D and trimming. The repertoire holds 150,000 to 200,000 clones, with approximately 90% as singletons. Input material: peripheral blood. This clonotype was sampled from a man between 60 and 75 years old with active or convalescent COVID-19.

The CDR3 loop is CASSSGQATHNSPLHF. The CDR3 DNA reads as TGTGCCAGCAGCTCGGGACAGGCGACCCATAATTCACCCCTCCACTTT. The chain carries TRBV11-2 and TRBJ1-6, with TRBD1 matching 8 bases. In germline, CDR1 is SGHAT, CDR2 FQNNGV. V trimming: 4 bases; J trimming: 5 bases; junction bases outside the gene matches: 7. The CDR3 loop spans 16 amino acids.